Here is one TCR beta chain with its context. This sample also contains other DNA sequences that code for the same CDR3. These data originate in a study of blood T cell repertoires in COVID-19. Overall study context: The study drew acute and convalescent COVID-19 samples from the United States, Italy and Spain.

V lost 3 bases and J lost 0, with 5 bases in between. This CDR3 has 13 residues. In the original analysis: The assay estimated nucleated cells by amplifying reference gene primers. Sequenced by immunoSEQ multiplex PCR; TCRdb stores in-frame clones only, minus some. V, J and clone size reflect that table, while D and trimming were determined from the DNA. The sample carries 250,000 to 300,000 clones, about nine tenths recorded once. Cohort allocation depended upon clinical history that participants reported. V and J are TRBV12-3 or TRBV12-4 and TRBJ1-2; no definite D call. The origin of this receptor is a woman aged 50 to 60 who had been exposed to COVID-19. Material: PBMCs or T cells enriched from blood (not recorded which). The CDR3 loop reads CASSLSSNYGYTF. CDR3 nucleotides: TGTGCCAGCAGTTTGAGTTCTAACTATGGCTACACCTTC.